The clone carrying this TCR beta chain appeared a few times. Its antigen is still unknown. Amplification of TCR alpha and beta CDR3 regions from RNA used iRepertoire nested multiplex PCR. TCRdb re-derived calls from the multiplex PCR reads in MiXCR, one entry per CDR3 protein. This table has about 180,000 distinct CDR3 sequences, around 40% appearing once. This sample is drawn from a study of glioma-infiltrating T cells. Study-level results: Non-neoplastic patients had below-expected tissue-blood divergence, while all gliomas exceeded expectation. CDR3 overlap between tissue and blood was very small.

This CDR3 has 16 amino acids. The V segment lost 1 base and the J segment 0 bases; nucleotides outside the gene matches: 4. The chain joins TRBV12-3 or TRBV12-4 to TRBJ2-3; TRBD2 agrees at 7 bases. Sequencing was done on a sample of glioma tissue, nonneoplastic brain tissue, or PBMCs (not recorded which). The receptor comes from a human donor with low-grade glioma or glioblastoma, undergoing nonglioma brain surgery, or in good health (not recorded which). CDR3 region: CASSLGLAESTDTQYF. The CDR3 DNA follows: TGTGCCAGCAGTTTAGGTCTAGCGGAGAGCACAGATACGCAGTATTTT.